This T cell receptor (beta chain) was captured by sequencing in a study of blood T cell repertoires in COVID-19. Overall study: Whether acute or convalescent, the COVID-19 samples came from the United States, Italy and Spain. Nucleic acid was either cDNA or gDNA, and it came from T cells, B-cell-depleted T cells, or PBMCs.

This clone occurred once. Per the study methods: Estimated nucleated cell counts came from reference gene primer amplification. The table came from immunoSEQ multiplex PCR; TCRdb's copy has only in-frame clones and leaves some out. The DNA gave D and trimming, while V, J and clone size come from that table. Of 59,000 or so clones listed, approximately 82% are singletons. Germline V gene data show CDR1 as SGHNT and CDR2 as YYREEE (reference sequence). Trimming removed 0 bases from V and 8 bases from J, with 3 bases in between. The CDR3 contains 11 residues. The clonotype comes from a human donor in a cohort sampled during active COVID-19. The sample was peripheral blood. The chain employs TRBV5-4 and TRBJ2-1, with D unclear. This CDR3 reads CASSLVDEQFF. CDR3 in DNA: TGTGCCAGCAGCTTGGTAGATGAGCAGTTCTTC.